The T cell receptor (beta chain) described here comes from a study of OX40 agonist ivuxolimab in advanced cancers. Study in general: The patients received agonistic anti-OX40 (CD134) antibody ivuxolimab.

Method: immunoSEQ multiplex PCR; TCRdb's copy keeps in-frame clones and lacks some. The profile covers around 82,000 clones, with 70% to 90% appearing a single time and about 0.78% taken by the ten largest. Overall study findings and caveats: Normalized T-cell clonal expansion was also low in a subset of nonresponders. The study observed clonal expansion of CD4+ and CD8+ blood T cells by week 6 at 0.1 to 3.0 mg/kg. The investigators did not determine what antigen specificity the expanded peripheral T cells had.

The CDR3 runs to 16 residues. Trimming took 3 bases from V and 5 from J, leaving 18 bases between them. Germline values: CDR1 SGHKS, CDR2 YYEKEE (reference sequence). A remark on this clone: Its target is unknown.

The genes are TRBV5-5 and TRBJ1-5, with D perhaps matching TRBD1 (6 bases). The sample here was CD4+ or CD8+ T cells sorted from blood, taken in a trial of the OX40 agonist ivuxolimab. The TCR sequence derives from an adult with an advanced solid tumor such as melanoma, head and neck, liver or kidney cancer. CDR3: CASSSEGGRLDQPQHF. In DNA, the CDR3 is TGTGCCAGCAGCTCGGAGGGGGGGAGGCTCGATCAGCCCCAGCATTTT.